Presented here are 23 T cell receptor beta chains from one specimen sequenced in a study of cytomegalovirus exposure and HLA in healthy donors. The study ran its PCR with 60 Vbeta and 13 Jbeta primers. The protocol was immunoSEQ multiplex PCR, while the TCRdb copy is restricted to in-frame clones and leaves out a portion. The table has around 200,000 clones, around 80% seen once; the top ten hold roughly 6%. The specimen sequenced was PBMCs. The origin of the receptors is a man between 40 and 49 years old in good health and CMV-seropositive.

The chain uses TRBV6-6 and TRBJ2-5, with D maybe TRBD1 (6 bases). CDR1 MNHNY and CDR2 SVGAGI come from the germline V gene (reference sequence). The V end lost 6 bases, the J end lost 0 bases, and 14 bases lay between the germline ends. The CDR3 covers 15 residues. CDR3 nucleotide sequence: TGTGCCAGCAGACTATTGACAGGCTACCAAGAGACCCAGTACTTC. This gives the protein CASRLLTGYQETQYF.

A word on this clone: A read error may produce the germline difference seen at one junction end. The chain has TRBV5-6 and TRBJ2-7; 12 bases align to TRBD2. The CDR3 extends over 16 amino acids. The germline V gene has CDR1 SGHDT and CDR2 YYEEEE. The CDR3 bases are TGTGCCAGCAGCTTCGGGACTAGCGGGCTCTCCTACGAGCGGTACTTC. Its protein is CASSFGTSGLSYERYF.

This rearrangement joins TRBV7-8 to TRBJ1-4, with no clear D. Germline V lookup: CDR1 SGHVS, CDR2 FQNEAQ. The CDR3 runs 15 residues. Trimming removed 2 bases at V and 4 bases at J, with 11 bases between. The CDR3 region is CASSLRTRGNEKLFF. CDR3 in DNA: TGTGCCAGCAGCTTACGGACCCGGGGTAATGAAAAACTGTTTTTT.

The CDR3 here is CAWSSGTGSEQFF. In DNA form, the CDR3 reads TGTGCCTGGAGCTCCGGGACAGGGTCTGAGCAGTTCTTC. This chain uses TRBV30 with TRBJ2-1, with 9 bases matching TRBD1. Trimming removed 3 bases from V and 9 bases from J; junction bases left unmatched: 6. CDR1 GTSNPN and CDR2 SVGIG come from the germline V gene (reference sequence). This CDR3 contains 13 residues.

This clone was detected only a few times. Here the CDR3 DNA reads TGTGCCAGCAGCTTTGACAATAACTATGGCTACACCTTC. Its translation: CASSFDNNYGYTF. The chain couples TRBV7-8 to TRBJ1-2; no clear D gene. The CDR3 consists of 13 residues. Germline lookup yields CDR1 SGHVS and CDR2 FQNEAQ. Trimming took 3 bases from V and 1 from J, leaving 6 bases between them.

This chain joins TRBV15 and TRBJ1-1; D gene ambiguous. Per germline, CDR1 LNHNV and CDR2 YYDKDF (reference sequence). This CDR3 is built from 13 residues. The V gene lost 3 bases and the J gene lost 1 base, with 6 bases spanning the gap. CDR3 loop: CATSSRQNTEAFF. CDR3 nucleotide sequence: TGTGCCACCAGCAGTCGACAGAACACTGAAGCTTTCTTT. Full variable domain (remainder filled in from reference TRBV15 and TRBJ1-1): DAMVIQNPRYQVTQFGKPVTLSCSQTLNHNVMYWYQQKSSQAPKLLFHYYDKDFNNEADTPDNFQSRRPNTSFCFLDIRSPGLGDTAMYLCATSSRQNTEAFFGQGTRLTVV.

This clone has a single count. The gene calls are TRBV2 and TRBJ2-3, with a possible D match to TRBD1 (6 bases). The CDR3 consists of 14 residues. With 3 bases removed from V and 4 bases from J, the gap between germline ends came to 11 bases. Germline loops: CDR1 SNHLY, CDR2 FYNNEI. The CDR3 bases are TGTGCCAGCAGTGATGGGGGCAAGGCAGATACGCAGTATTTT. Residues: CASSDGGKADTQYF.

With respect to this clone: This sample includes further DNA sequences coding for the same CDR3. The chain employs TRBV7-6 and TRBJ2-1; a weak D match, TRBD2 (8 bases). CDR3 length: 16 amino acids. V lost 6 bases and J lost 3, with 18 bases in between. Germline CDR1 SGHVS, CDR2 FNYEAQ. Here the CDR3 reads CASSLGGGRNYNEQFF. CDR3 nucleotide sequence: TGTGCCAGCAGTCTAGGGGGCGGGAGGAACTACAATGAGCAGTTCTTC.

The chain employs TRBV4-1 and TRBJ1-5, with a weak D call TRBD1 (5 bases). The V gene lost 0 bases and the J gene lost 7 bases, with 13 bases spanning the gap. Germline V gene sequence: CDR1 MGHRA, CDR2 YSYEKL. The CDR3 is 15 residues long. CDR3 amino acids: CASSQEGVGGQPQHF. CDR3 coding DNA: TGCGCCAGCAGCCAAGAAGGGGTGGGAGGACAGCCCCAGCATTTT.

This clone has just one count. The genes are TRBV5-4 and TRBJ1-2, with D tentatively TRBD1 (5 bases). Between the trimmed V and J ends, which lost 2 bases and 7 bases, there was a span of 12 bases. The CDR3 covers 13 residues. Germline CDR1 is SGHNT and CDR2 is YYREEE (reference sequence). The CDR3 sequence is CASSLRGATGYTF. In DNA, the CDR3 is TGTGCCAGCAGCTTACGCGGGGCGACTGGCTACACCTTC.

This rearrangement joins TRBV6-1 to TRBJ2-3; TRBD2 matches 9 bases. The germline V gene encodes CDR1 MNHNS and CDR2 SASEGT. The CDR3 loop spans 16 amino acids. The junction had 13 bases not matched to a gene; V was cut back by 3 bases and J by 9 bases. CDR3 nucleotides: TGTGCCAGCAGTGACGAAGGCGGGAGGGTACGAAGGACGCAGTATTTT. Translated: CASSDEGGRVRRTQYF.

DNA of the CDR3: TGTGCCAGCAGCATGTTTAACATCGAGCAGTACTTC. Residues: CASSMFNIEQYF. The chain joins TRBV11-2 to TRBJ2-7; unclear D gene. The CDR3 loop spans 12 amino acids. The germline CDR1 and CDR2 sequences are SGHAT and FQNNGV. V was cut by 5 bases and J by 6 bases, with 11 bases left in between.

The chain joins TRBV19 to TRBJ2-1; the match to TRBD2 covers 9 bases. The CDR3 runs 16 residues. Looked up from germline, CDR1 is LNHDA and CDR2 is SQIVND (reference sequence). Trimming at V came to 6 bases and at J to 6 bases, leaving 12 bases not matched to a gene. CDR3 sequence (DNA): TGTGCCAGTAGGTCCGGGGGCGGGAGGGCCGCCAATGAGCAGTTCTTC. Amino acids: CASRSGGGRAANEQFF.

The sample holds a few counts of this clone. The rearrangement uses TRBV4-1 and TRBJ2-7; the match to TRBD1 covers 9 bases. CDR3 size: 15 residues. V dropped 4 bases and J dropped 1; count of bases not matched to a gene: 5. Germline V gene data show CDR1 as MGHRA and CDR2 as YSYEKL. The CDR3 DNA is TGCGCCAGCAGCCCGGGACAGGGCCCATCCTACGAGCAGTACTTC. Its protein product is CASSPGQGPSYEQYF.

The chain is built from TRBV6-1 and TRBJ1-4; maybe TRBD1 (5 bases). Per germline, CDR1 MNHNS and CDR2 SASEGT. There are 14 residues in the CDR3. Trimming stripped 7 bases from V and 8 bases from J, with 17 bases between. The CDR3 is CASTGGGLGEKLFF. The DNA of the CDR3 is TGTGCCAGCACCGGGGGAGGGTTAGGGGAAAAACTGTTTTTT.

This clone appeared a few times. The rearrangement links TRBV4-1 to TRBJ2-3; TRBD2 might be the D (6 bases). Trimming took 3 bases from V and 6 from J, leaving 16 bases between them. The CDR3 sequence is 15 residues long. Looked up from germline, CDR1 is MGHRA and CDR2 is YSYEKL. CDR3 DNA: TGCGCCAGCAGCCATCCCGGGACTGGTGGGGATACGCAGTATTTT. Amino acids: CASSHPGTGGDTQYF.

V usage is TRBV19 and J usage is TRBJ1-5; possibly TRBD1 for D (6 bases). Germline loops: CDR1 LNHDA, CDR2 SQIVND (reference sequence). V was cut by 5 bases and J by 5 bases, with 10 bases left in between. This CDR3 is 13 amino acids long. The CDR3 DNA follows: TGTGCCAGTAGTGTGCCAGGGGATCAGCCCCAGCATTTT. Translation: CASSVPGDQPQHF.

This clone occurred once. CDR3 nucleotide sequence: TGCGCCAGCAGCCCAGGGACTAGCGGGAGGAGGGGCAATGAGCAGTTCTTC. Translation: CASSPGTSGRRGNEQFF. The chain joins TRBV5-1 to TRBJ2-1; 15 bases are shared with TRBD2. Trimming cost V 4 bases and J 6 bases; bases outside gene matches: 8. CDR1 and CDR2 from the germline V gene are SGHRS and YFSETQ. CDR3 length: 17 residues.

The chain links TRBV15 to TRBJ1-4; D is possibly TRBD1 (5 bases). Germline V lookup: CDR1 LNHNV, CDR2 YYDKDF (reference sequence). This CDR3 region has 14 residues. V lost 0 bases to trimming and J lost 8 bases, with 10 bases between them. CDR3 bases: TGTGCCACCAGCAGAGAACAGGCTCCCGAAAAACTGTTTTTT. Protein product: CATSREQAPEKLFF.

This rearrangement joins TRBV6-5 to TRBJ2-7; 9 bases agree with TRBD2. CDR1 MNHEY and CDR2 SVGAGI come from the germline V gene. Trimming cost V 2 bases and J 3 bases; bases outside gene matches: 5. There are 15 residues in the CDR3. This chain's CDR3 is CASSYMVAGVYEQYF. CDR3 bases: TGTGCCAGCAGTTACATGGTAGCGGGAGTCTACGAGCAGTACTTC.

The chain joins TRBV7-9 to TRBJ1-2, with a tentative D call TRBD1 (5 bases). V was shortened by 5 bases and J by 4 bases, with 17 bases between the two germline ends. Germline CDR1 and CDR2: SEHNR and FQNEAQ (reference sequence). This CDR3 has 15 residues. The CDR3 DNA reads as TGTGCCAGCAGCCCACGGGGGGGACTCCTCTATGGCTACACCTTC. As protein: CASSPRGGLLYGYTF.

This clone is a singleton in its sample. The CDR3: CASSNVGHGYTF. For the CDR3, the DNA is TGTGCCAGTAGTAACGTGGGGCATGGCTACACCTTC. This rearrangement joins TRBV19 to TRBJ1-2; D perhaps matches TRBD1 (5 bases). CDR3 length: 12 residues. V lost 4 bases and J 6 bases, leaving 9 bases between the germline ends. Germline V gives CDR1 LNHDA, CDR2 SQIVND (reference sequence).

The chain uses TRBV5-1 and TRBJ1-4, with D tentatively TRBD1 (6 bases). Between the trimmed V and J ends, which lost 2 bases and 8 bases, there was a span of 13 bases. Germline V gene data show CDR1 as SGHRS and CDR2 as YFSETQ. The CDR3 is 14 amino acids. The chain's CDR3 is CASSFTQGREKLFF. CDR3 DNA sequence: TGCGCCAGCAGCTTCACACAGGGTAGAGAAAAACTGTTTTTT.